The source of this T cell receptor (beta chain) is a study of CD8+ T cells in alopecia areata. As for this clone: Its antigen remains unknown.

Study results and limitations: When scalp samples are sequenced, resident alphabeta T cells of normal skin are also captured.

CDR1 is SEHNR, CDR2 FQNEAQ, per germline (reference sequence). The CDR3 is made up of 14 amino acids. With 3 bases removed from V and 4 bases from J, the gap between germline ends came to 13 bases. cDNA prepared by RNA extraction and subsequent reverse transcription served as the template for sequencing. Method: immunoSEQ multiplex PCR; TCRdb's copy keeps in-frame clones and lacks some. The table includes around 160,000 clones, more than 75% detected once. The TCR sequence derives from a human donor with alopecia areata. The chain employs TRBV7-9 and TRBJ2-7, with D maybe TRBD1 (6 bases). This material consisted of CD8+ T cells sorted from blood, taken at week 0. The CDR3 protein is CASSFPGAQYEQYF. The CDR3, as DNA: TGTGCCAGCAGCTTTCCAGGGGCTCAGTACGAGCAGTACTTC.